This T cell receptor beta chain was profiled in a study of T cells expressing NK-cell markers. At the level of the study: It was sorted CD3+CD56-NKG2C+, CD3+CD56+NKG2C- and CD3+CD56+NKG2C+ T cells that provided the TCR beta repertoires. Sequencing covered eight donors, seven HCMV-seropositive and one seronegative.

The CDR3 contains 16 residues. Researchers built TCR beta cDNA using 5'RACE template switching with UMIs. TCRdb derives one entry per CDR3 protein from the 5' RACE reads, leaving out DNA. Recorded here are approximately 550,000 distinct CDR3 sequences; the top ten clones represent less than 4.5%. With regard to this clonotype: Its antigen is unidentified.

Study-wide points: Whether expanded NKG2C+ T cell clones recognized HCMV stayed uncertain.

Sequenced: blood T cells: a sorted CD56 or NKG2C T cell subset, CD4+ or CD8+ T cells, or bulk PBMC T cells (not recorded which). The sequence came from a man aged 18 to 35 in good health. This rearrangement joins TRBV12-3 or TRBV12-4 to TRBJ2-1; the TCRdb D gene call, TRBD2, has no DNA to confirm it. The CDR3 protein is CASSLIGTNSYNEQFF.